This paragraph reports one T cell receptor (beta chain). The antigen is unknown. The sample originates from a study of T cell responses to AZD1222 COVID-19 vaccine. Produced via immunoSEQ multiplex PCR; TCRdb's table is partial and in-frame only. In the table there are about 150,000 clones, about nine tenths of which are singletons. Broader study findings: There were vaccine-associated CD4 TCRs across spike, dominant at 160-218 and 743-854. Among the donors, most were white British and more were female, and clonal diversity was possibly underestimated. AZD1222 recipients seropositive at baseline numbered only 6 or 7. Repertoire sampling was restricted to post-peak T cell response timepoints.

Germline-derived CDR1 and CDR2 are SGHTA and FQGNSA. V was clipped by 1 base and J by 4 bases, with 11 bases between them. The CDR3 is 16 residues long. The rearrangement links TRBV7-2 to TRBJ2-6; weak D call: TRBD2 (7 bases). This sequence was found in an adult who received the AZD1222 COVID-19 vaccine. The sample here was peripheral blood, taken 28 days after the second AZD1222 dose. The CDR3 region has the DNA TGTGCCAGCAGCTTAGTAGGGGGGGTAGGGGCCAACGTCCTGACTTTC. This sequence encodes CASSLVGGVGANVLTF. Full variable domain (remainder filled in from reference TRBV7-2 and TRBJ2-6): GAGVSQSPSNKVTEKGKDVELRCDPISGHTALYWYRQSLGQGLEFLIYFQGNSAPDKSGLPSDRFSAERTGGSVSTLTIQRTQQEDSAVYLCASSLVGGVGANVLTFGAGSRLTVL.